This TCR beta chain is drawn from a study of blood T cell repertoires in COVID-19. In the study overall: PBMCs, B-cell-depleted T cells, or T cells provided the cDNA or gDNA that made up the material.

The age range of participants was about 18 to 95 years, with residence in under 25 US areas. Participant-reported clinical history was the basis for cohort assignment. The protocol was immunoSEQ multiplex PCR, while the TCRdb copy is restricted to in-frame clones and leaves out a portion. The data contain 200,000 to 250,000 clones, around 80% of them seen just once; the ten biggest clones take up 1.8%. CDR1 is SQVTM, CDR2 ANQGSEA, per germline. V was pared by 6 bases and J by 3 bases, with 3 bases of the junction left unmatched. The CDR3 sequence is 13 residues long. This sequence was found in a man aged 55 to 70 who had recovered from COVID-19. Sample: PBMCs or T cells enriched from blood (not recorded which). The chain carries TRBV29-1 and TRBJ1-1; 11 nucleotides match TRBD1. The CDR3 here is CSVDRGLDTEAFF. Here the CDR3 DNA reads TGCAGCGTGGACAGGGGGCTGGACACTGAAGCTTTCTTT.